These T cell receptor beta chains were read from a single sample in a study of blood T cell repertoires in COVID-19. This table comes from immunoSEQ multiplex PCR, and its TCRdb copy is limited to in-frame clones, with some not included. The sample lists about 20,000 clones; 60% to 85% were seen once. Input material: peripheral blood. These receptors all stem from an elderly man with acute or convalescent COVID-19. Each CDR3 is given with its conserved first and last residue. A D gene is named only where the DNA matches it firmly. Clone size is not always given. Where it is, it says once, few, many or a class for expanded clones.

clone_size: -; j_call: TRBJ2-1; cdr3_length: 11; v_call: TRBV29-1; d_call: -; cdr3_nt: TGCAGCGTGGGGGAGGTGAATGAGCAGTTCTTC; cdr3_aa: CSVGEVNEQFF
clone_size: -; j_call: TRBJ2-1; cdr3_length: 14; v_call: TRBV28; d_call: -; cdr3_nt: TGTGCCAGCAGTCCAGGAGGTAACATCAATGAGCAGTTCTTC; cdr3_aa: CASSPGGNINEQFF
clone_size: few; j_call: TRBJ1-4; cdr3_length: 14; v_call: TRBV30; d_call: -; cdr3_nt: TGTGCCTGGGGGGGAGGGACAACTAATGAAAAACTGTTTTTT; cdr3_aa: CAWGGGTTNEKLFF
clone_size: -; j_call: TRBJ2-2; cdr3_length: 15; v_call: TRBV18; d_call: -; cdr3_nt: TGTGCCAGCTCACCGACCCCGGAGGTCTCCGGGGAGCTGTTTTTT; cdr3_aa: CASSPTPEVSGELFF
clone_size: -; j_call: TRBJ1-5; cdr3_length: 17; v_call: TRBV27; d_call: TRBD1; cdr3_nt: TGTGCCAGCAGTCCCAGCTGGGACAGGGGGCTTAATCAGCCCCAGCATTTT; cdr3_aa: CASSPSWDRGLNQPQHF
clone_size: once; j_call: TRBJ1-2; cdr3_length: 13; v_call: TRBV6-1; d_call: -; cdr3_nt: TGTGCCAGCAGTGACAGGTCAGGTTATGGCTACACCTTC; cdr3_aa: CASSDRSGYGYTF
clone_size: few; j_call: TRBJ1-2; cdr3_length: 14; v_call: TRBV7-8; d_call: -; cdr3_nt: TGTGCCAGCAGCGCCCAGGTGGGGAGCTATGGCTACACCTTC; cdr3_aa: CASSAQVGSYGYTF
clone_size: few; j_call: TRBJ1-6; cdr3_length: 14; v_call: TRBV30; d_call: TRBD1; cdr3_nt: TGTGCCTGGAGTCCGGGACAGCCTAATTCACCCCTCCACTTT; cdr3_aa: CAWSPGQPNSPLHF
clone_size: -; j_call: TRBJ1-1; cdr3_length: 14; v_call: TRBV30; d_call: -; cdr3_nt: TGTGCCTGGAGTGATTCGGGTTCCGGGACTGAAGCTTTCTTT; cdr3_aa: CAWSDSGSGTEAFF
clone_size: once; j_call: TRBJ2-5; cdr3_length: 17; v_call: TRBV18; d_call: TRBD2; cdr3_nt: TGTGCCAGCTCACCACCGTTTACTAGCGGGAGGAAAGAGACCCAGTACTTC; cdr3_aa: CASSPPFTSGRKETQYF
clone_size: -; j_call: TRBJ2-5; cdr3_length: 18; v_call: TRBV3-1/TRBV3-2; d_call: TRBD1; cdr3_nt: TGTGCCAGCAGCCATTATCCCACCGGACAGGGCGGTCAAGAGACCCAGTACTTC; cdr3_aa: CASSHYPTGQGGQETQYF
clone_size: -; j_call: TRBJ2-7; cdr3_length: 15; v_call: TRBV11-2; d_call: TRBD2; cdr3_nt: TGTGCCAGCAGCATTGGGACTAGCGGGTCCTACGAGCAGTACTTC; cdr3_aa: CASSIGTSGSYEQYF
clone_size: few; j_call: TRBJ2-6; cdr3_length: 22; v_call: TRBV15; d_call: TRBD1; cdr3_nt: TGTGCCACCAGCAGAGGTTTAGGTCGGGCAGGGGGCTCGGGGCCTGGGGCCAACGTCCTGACTTTC; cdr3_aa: CATSRGLGRAGGSGPGANVLTF
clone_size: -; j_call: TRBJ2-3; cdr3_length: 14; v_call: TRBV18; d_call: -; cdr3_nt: TGTGCCAGCAAACCACCGAGTAGAATGGATACGCAGTATTTT; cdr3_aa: CASKPPSRMDTQYF
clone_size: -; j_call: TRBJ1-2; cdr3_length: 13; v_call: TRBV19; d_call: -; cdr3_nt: TGTGCCAGTAGTGTGACGGAGAACTATGGCTACACCTTC; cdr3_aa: CASSVTENYGYTF
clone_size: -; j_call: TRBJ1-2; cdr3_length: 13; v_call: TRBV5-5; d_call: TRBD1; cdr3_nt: TGTGCCAGCAGCTTGGAAGGGGGCCGGGGCTACACCTTC; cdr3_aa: CASSLEGGRGYTF
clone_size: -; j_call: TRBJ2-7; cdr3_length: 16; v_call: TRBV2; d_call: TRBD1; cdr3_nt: TGTGCCAGCAGTGAGGTGGAGGGACAGGGGGCGAGTGAGCAGTACTTC; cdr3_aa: CASSEVEGQGASEQYF
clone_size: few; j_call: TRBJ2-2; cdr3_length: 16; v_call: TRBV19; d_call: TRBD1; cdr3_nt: TGTGCCAGTAGTATTTATGGGACAGGGATCGGCGGGGAGCTGTTTTTT; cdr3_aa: CASSIYGTGIGGELFF
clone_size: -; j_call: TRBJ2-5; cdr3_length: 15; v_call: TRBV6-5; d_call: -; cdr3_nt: TGTGCCAGCAGTCGGACTGTTACGTACCAAGAGACCCAGTACTTC; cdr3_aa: CASSRTVTYQETQYF
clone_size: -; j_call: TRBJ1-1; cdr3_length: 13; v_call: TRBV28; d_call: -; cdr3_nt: TGTGCCAGCAGAAAGGGAGGTAAAACTGAAGCTTTCTTT; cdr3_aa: CASRKGGKTEAFF
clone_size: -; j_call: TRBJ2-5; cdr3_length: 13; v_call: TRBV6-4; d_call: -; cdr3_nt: TGTGCCAGCAGTTCAGGGGCAGGAGAGACCCAGTACTTC; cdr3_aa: CASSSGAGETQYF
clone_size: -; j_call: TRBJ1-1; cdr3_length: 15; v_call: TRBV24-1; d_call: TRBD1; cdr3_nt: TGTGCCACCAGAGCCGGGACAGGGGCGAATACTGAAGCTTTCTTT; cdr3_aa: CATRAGTGANTEAFF
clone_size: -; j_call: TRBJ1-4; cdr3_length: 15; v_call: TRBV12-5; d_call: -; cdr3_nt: TGTGCTAGTGGTTTGGGGTCCGAGCGGGGGGAAAAACTGTTTTTT; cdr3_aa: CASGLGSERGEKLFF
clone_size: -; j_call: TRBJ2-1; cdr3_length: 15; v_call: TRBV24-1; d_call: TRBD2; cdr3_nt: TGTGCCACCAGTAAAGTAGCGGGAGACTACAATGAGCAGTTCTTC; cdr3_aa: CATSKVAGDYNEQFF
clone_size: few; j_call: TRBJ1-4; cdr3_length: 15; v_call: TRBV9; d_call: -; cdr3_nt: TGTGCCAGCAGCGTAGCAATGGGCTCTGGGGAAAAACTGTTTTTT; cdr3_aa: CASSVAMGSGEKLFF
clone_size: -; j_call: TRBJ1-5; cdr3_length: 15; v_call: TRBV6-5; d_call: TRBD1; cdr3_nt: TGTGCCAGCAGGGCAGGACAGGGGCGCAATCAGCCCCAGCATTTT; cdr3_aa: CASRAGQGRNQPQHF
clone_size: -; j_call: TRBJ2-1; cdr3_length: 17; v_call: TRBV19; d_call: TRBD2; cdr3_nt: TGTGCCACCCGGGGCACTAGCGGCGACACGAAATACAATGAGCAGTTCTTC; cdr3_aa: CATRGTSGDTKYNEQFF
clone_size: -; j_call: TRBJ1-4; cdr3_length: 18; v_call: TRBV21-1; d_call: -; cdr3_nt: TGTGCCAGCAGCAAAGGTAGGCAGGGGGCTCCCTCAAGGGAAAAACTGTTTTTT; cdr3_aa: CASSKGRQGAPSREKLFF
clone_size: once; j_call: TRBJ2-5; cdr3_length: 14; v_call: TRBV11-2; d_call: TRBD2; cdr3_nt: TGTGCCAGCAGCTTATCTAGCGGGAAAGAGACCCAGTACTTC; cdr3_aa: CASSLSSGKETQYF
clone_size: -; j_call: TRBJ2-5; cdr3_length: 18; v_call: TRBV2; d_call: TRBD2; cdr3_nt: TGTGCCAGCAGCCCGACTAGCGGTGGGAGATTTAGGAAGGAGACCCAGTACTTC; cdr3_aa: CASSPTSGGRFRKETQYF
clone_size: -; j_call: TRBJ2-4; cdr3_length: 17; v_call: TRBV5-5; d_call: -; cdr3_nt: TGTGCCAGCAGCCAACGACAGCATGCTATAGCCAAAAACATTCAGTACTTC; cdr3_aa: CASSQRQHAIAKNIQYF
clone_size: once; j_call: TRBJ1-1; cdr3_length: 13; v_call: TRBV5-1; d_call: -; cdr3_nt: TGCGCCAGCAGTCCCTACCAGAACACTGAAGCTTTCTTT; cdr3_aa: CASSPYQNTEAFF
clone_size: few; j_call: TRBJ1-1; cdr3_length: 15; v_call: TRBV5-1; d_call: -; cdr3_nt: TGCGCCAGCAGCTTGTCCCCAGGATTGAACACTGAAGCTTTCTTT; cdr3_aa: CASSLSPGLNTEAFF
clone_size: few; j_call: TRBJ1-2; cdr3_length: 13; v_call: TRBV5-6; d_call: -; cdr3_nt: TGTGCCAGCAGCTCGTGGCCCAGCTATGGCTACACCTTC; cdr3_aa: CASSSWPSYGYTF
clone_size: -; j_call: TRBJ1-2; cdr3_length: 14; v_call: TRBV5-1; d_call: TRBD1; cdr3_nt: TGCGCCAGCAGCTCGGGACAGTCTAACTATGGCTACACCTTC; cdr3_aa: CASSSGQSNYGYTF
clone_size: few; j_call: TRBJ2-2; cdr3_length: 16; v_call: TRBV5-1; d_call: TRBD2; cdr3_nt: TGCGCCAGCAGCCCAGGACTAGCGGGAAACACCGGGGAGCTGTTTTTT; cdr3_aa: CASSPGLAGNTGELFF
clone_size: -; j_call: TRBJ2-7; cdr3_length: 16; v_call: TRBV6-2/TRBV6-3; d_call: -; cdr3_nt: TGTGCCAGCAGTTATATTTCACGCGGGGCCTCCTACGAGCAGTACTTC; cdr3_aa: CASSYISRGASYEQYF
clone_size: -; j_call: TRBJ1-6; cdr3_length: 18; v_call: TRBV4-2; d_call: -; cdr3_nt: TGTGCCAGCAGCCGGGAGGCACAAAGGGGCTCCTATAATTCACCCCTCCACTTT; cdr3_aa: CASSREAQRGSYNSPLHF
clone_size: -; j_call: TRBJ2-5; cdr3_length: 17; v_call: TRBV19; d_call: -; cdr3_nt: TGTGCCAGTAGTATACGACGGGACTCGCTGAAGCAAGAGACCCAGTACTTC; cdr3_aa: CASSIRRDSLKQETQYF
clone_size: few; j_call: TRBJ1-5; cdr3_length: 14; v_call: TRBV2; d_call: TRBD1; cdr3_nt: TGTGCCAGCAGAAAGCAGGGGGTTAAGCAGCCCCAGCATTTT; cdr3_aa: CASRKQGVKQPQHF
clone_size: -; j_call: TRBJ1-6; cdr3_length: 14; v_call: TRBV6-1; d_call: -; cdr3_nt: TGTGCCAGCAGTGAGGAGGGGAAAAGATCACCCCTCCACTTT; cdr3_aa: CASSEEGKRSPLHF